This T cell receptor (beta chain) was found in a study of identifying expanded T cells in peripheral blood. Overall study findings and caveats: Technical replicates showed roughly 1.2 changed clones; two weeks about 16; four weeks 19. Clone count variance between approximately two-week samples rose with total template count.

Germline V gene data show CDR1 as SGHTA and CDR2 as FQGNSA. CDR3 length equals 15 residues. The germline V and J ends were trimmed by 5 bases and 10 bases, with 18 bases remaining between them. Clones were read by immunoSEQ multiplex PCR, and TCRdb kept only the in-frame ones, dropping some. The sample includes approximately 100,000 clones, about 87% of them seen just once. This clone was seen just once. Its matching antigen is unknown. No infections or other immune events were documented during collection. The sample consisted of blood. The J gene is TRBJ1-6, the V gene TRBV7-2, with a weak D call TRBD1 (6 bases). The sequence derives from a person aged 18 to 75 in good health. CDR3 in amino acids: CASSPRAGEGSPLHF. CDR3 coding DNA: TGTGCCAGCAGCCCACGGGCAGGGGAGGGCTCACCCCTCCACTTT.